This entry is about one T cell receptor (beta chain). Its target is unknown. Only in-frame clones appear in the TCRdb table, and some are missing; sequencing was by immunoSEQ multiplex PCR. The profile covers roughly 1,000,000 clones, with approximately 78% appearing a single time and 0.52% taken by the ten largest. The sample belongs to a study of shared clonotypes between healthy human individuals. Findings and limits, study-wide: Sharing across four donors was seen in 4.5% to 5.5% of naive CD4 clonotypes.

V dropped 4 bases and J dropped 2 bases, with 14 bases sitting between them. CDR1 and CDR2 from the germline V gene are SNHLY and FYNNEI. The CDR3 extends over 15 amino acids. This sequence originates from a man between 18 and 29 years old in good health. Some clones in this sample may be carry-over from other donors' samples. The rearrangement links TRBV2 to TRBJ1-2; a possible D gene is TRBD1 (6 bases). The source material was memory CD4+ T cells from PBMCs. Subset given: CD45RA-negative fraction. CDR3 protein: CASSVWGRRNYGYTF. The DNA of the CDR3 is TGTGCCAGCAGTGTTTGGGGGCGGCGGAACTATGGCTACACCTTC.